A selection of T cell receptor beta chains follows, all from one sample in a study of T cell changes during pregnancy in multiple sclerosis. Clones were read by immunoSEQ multiplex PCR, and TCRdb kept only the in-frame ones, dropping some. The table lists about 32,000 clones, roughly nine tenths of them singletons. Here the sequenced sample was CD8+ T cells from peripheral blood mononuclear cells, taken in the third trimester of pregnancy. The receptor set was obtained from a female donor with multiple sclerosis, enrolled in a pregnancy study. Each CDR3 is given with its conserved first and last residue. A D gene is named only where the DNA matches it firmly. Clone size appears in some rows only: once, few, many, or a class for an expanded clone.

V	J	size	D	CDR3	DNA
TRBV10-2	TRBJ2-1	once	TRBD2	CASSESRAGEQFF	TGCGCCAGCAGTGAGTCGAGAGCGGGAGAGCAGTTCTTC
TRBV29-1	TRBJ1-2	medium-sized	-	CSVPGEGLNYGYTF	TGCAGCGTCCCCGGCGAGGGATTGAACTATGGCTACACCTTC
TRBV9	TRBJ1-1	-	TRBD1	CASSVGTAMNTEAFF	TGTGCCAGCAGCGTTGGGACAGCCATGAACACTGAAGCTTTCTTT
TRBV25-1	TRBJ1-1	-	-	CASIPSGGTEAFF	TGTGCCAGCATCCCCTCCGGGGGGACTGAAGCTTTCTTT
TRBV5-5	TRBJ1-2	-	-	CASSSRGYGYTF	TGTGCCAGCAGTTCCCGGGGATATGGCTACACCTTC
TRBV19	TRBJ2-1	-	TRBD2	CASSITSGVSYNEQFF	TGTGCCAGTAGTATAACTAGCGGAGTCTCCTACAATGAGCAGTTCTTC
TRBV2	TRBJ1-2	-	-	CAWGRVGTF	TGTGCTTGGGGCAGGGTAGGGACCTTC
TRBV13	TRBJ2-5	-	-	CASSLGAVQETQYF	TGTGCCAGCAGCTTAGGGGCCGTACAAGAGACCCAGTACTTC
TRBV19	TRBJ2-7	-	TRBD1	CASSMGNRGYEQYF	TGTGCCAGTAGTATGGGAAACAGGGGCTACGAGCAGTACTTC
TRBV6-1	TRBJ1-1	-	-	CASSVGTLEAFF	TGTGCCAGCAGTGTCGGGACACTTGAAGCTTTCTTT
TRBV7-9	TRBJ1-3	once	-	CASSLVSGNTIYF	TGTGCCAGCAGCTTAGTGTCAGGAAACACCATATATTTT
TRBV10-1	TRBJ2-7	-	-	CASRGRRGYF	TGCGCCAGCCGAGGGAGGCGAGGGTACTTC
TRBV5-1	TRBJ2-2	-	TRBD1	CASSFYGQGQDTGELFF	TGCGCCAGCAGCTTCTATGGACAGGGCCAAGACACCGGGGAGCTGTTTTTT
TRBV15	TRBJ1-1	-	-	CATSARGGAADTEAFF	TGTGCCACCAGCGCAAGGGGTGGGGCGGCGGACACTGAAGCTTTCTTT
TRBV6-5	TRBJ1-2	-	TRBD1	CASSLLQGAEGYTF	TGTGCCAGCAGCTTACTACAGGGGGCTGAAGGCTACACCTTC
TRBV27	TRBJ1-1	-	-	CASSLALRGTMNTEAFF	TGTGCCAGCAGTTTGGCTTTGAGGGGGACGATGAACACTGAAGCTTTCTTT
TRBV15	TRBJ2-2	-	-	CATSRRNTGELFF	TGTGCCACCAGCAGACGGAACACCGGGGAGCTGTTTTTT
TRBV6-1	TRBJ1-2	-	-	CASSEWTTF	TGTGCCAGCAGTGAATGGACAACCTTC
TRBV4-2	TRBJ1-1	once	-	CASSQAGGRDEAFF	TGTGCCAGCAGCCAGGCGGGGGGGCGCGATGAAGCTTTCTTT
TRBV27	TRBJ2-1	-	TRBD2	CASSLSGGYNEQFF	TGTGCCAGCAGTCTTAGCGGGGGCTACAATGAGCAGTTCTTC
TRBV5-1	TRBJ2-1	-	-	CASSLGSREQFF	TGCGCCAGCAGCTTGGGTAGCCGCGAGCAGTTCTTC
TRBV6-1	TRBJ1-1	-	-	CASSELGHPNTEAFF	TGTGCCAGCAGTGAATTGGGGCACCCGAACACTGAAGCTTTCTTT
TRBV25-1	TRBJ1-1	-	-	CASSGYYRVAFF	TGTGCCAGCAGTGGATATTACAGGGTAGCTTTCTTT
TRBV7-9	TRBJ2-2	-	TRBD1	CASSQGQGFGGELFF	TGTGCCAGCAGCCAGGGACAGGGTTTCGGCGGGGAGCTGTTTTTT
TRBV7-9	TRBJ2-2	once	TRBD1	CASSSTGTGELFF	TGTGCCAGCAGTTCGACAGGGACCGGGGAGCTGTTTTTT
TRBV9	TRBJ1-3	-	-	CASSVDGASVGNTIYF	TGTGCCAGCAGCGTAGATGGGGCTTCGGTTGGAAACACCATATATTTT
TRBV4-1	TRBJ2-7	-	TRBD2	CASSQTSESYEQYF	TGCGCCAGCAGCCAAACTAGCGAGTCCTACGAGCAGTACTTC
TRBV27	TRBJ2-3	-	-	CASSPTGGPRSPQYF	TGTGCCAGCAGCCCGACCGGGGGACCCCGGTCCCCGCAGTATTTT
TRBV11-2	TRBJ2-7	-	TRBD1	CASSPLTGQGAYEQYF	TGTGCCAGCAGCCCTTTGACGGGACAGGGGGCGTACGAGCAGTACTTC
TRBV6-7	TRBJ2-7	-	-	CASSSVGARSPYEQYF	TGTGCCAGCAGTTCCGTAGGGGCCCGCTCCCCCTACGAGCAGTACTTC
TRBV19	TRBJ2-7	-	-	CASSIRERIHEQYF	TGTGCCAGTAGTATACGGGAGAGGATACACGAGCAGTACTTC
TRBV6-1	TRBJ2-7	few	-	CASSVSEGDPAYEQYF	TGTGCCAGCAGTGTCTCCGAGGGGGACCCTGCCTACGAGCAGTACTTC
TRBV10-3	TRBJ2-1	-	TRBD2	CASGSSGEAIYNEQFF	TGTGCCTCGGGGTCTAGCGGGGAGGCGATCTACAATGAGCAGTTCTTC
TRBV18	TRBJ2-7	-	-	CASSPRRGSSYEQYF	TGTGCCAGCTCACCACGTAGGGGAAGCTCCTACGAGCAGTACTTC
TRBV7-2	TRBJ2-5	-	-	CASSSAGSGQETQYF	TGTGCCAGCAGCTCCGCGGGTAGCGGCCAAGAGACCCAGTACTTC
TRBV2	TRBJ1-4	-	TRBD1	CASSEGQGTGKLFF	TGTGCCAGCAGTGAAGGACAGGGAACGGGAAAACTGTTTTTT
TRBV30	TRBJ1-2	-	-	CAWILGGSYGYTF	TGTGCCTGGATCCTAGGAGGAAGCTATGGCTACACCTTC
TRBV10-3	TRBJ1-5	few	-	CAISESENQPQHF	TGTGCCATCAGTGAAAGTGAGAATCAGCCCCAGCATTTT
TRBV7-6	TRBJ2-7	-	TRBD1	CASSSAPPSDRAVYEQYF	TGTGCCAGCAGCTCCGCACCTCCGTCGGACAGGGCAGTCTACGAGCAGTACTTC
TRBV10-2	TRBJ2-7	once	-	CASSGAGTYEQYF	TGCGCCAGCAGTGGGGCGGGTACCTACGAGCAGTACTTC
TRBV30	TRBJ2-1	few	TRBD2	CAGLAGDPVGEQFF	TGTGCCGGATTAGCGGGAGACCCCGTCGGGGAGCAGTTCTTC